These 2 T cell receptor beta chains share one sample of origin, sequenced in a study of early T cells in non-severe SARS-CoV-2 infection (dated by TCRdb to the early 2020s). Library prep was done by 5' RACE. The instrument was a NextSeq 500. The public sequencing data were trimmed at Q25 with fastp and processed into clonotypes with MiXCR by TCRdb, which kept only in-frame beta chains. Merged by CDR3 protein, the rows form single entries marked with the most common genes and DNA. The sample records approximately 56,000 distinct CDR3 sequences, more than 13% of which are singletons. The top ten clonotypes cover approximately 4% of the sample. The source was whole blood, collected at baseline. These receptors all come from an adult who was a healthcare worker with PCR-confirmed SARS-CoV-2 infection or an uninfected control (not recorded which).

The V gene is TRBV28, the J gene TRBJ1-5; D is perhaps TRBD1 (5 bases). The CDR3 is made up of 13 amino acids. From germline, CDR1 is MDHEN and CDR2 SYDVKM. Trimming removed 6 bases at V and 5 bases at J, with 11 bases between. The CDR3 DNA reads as TGTGCCAGCAGGACAGAACATTATCAGCCCCAGCATTTT. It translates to CASRTEHYQPQHF.

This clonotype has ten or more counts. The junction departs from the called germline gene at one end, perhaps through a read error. CDR3 nucleotide sequence: TGCAGCCTCTCAAGGGACGGACAGGGTGAAACTTTCTTT. Translation gives CSLSRDGQGETFF. The chain uses TRBV29-1 and TRBJ1-1; TRBD1 matches at 8 bases. CDR1 and CDR2 from the germline V gene are SQVTM and ANQGSEA. This CDR3 has 13 amino acids.